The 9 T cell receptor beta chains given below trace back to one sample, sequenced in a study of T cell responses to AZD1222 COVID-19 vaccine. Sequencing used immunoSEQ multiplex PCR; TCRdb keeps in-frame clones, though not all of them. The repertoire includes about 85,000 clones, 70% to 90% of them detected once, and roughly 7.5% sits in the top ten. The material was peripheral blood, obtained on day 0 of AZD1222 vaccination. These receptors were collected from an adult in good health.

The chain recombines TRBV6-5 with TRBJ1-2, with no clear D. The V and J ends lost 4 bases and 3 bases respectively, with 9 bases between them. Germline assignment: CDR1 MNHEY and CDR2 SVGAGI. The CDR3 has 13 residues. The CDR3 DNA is TGTGCCAGCAGTTTGAACACTTACTATGGCTACACCTTC. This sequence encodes CASSLNTYYGYTF.

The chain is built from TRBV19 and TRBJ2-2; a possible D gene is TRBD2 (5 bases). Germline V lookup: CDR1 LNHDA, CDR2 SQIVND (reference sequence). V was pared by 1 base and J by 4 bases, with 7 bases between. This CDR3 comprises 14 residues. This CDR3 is CASSIGGSTGELFF. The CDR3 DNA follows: TGTGCCAGTAGTATAGGAGGGTCCACCGGGGAGCTGTTTTTT.

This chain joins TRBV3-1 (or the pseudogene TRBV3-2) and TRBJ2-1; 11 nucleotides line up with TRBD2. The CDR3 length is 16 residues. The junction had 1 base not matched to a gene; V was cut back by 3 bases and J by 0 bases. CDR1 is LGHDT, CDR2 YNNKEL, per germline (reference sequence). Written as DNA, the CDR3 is TGTGCCAGCAGCCAGCTAGCGGGAGGCTCCTACAATGAGCAGTTCTTC. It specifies CASSQLAGGSYNEQFF.

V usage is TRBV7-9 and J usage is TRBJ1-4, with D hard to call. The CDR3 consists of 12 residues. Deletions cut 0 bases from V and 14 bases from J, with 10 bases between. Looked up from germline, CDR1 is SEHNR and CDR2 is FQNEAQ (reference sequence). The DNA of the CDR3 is TGTGCCAGCAGCTTAGCGCTTGGGTCGCTGTTTTTT. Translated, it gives CASSLALGSLFF. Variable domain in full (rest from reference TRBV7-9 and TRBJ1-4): DTGVSQNPRHKITKRGQNVTFRCDPISEHNRLYWYRQTLGQGPEFLTYFQNEAQLEKSRLLSDRFSAERPKGSFSTLEIQRTEQGDSAMYLCASSLALGSLFFGSGTQLSVL.

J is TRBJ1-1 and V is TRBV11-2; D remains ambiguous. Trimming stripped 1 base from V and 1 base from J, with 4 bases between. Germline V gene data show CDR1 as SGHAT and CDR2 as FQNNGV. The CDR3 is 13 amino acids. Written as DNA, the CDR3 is TGTGCCAGCAGCTTAGCAGAGAACACTGAAGCTTTCTTT. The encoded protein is CASSLAENTEAFF.

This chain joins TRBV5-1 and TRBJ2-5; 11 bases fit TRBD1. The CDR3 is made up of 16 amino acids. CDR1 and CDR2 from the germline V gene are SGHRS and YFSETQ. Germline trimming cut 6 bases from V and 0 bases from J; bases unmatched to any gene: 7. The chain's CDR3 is CASTPGTGGYQETQYF. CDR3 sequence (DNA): TGCGCCAGCACCCCTGGGACAGGGGGGTACCAAGAGACCCAGTACTTC. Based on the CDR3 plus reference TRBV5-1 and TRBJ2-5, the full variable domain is KAGVTQTPRYLIKTRGQQVTLSCSPISGHRSVSWYQQTPGQGLQFLFEYFSETQRNKGNFPGRFSGRQFSNSRSEMNVSTLELGDSALYLCASTPGTGGYQETQYFGPGTRLLVL.

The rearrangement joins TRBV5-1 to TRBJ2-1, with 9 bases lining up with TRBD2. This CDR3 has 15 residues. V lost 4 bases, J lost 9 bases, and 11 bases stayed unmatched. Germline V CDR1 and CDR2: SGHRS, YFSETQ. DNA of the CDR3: TGCGCCAGCAGCACCAGGACTAGCGCGGGGGGTGAGCAGTTCTTC. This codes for CASSTRTSAGGEQFF.

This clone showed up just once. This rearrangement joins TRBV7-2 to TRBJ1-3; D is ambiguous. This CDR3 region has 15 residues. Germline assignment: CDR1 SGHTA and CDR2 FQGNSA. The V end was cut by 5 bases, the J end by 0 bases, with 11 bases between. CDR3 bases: TGTGCCAGCAGCCTAGACCCGGCCTCTGGAAACACCATATATTTT. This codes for CASSLDPASGNTIYF.

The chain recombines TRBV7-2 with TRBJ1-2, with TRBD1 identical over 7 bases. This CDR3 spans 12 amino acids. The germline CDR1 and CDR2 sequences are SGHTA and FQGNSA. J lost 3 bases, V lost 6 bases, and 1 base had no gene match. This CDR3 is CASRGQYYGYTF. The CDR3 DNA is TGTGCCAGCAGGGGACAGTACTATGGCTACACCTTC.